A selection of T cell receptor beta chains follows, all from one sample in a study of beta chain features in type 1 diabetes. The table came from immunoSEQ multiplex PCR; TCRdb's copy has only in-frame clones and leaves some out. The top ten hold more than 0.08% of the sample, which has over 500,000 clones, about 14% seen once. Sequencing was done on a sample of naive CD4+ T cells from blood. The receptor set was obtained from a man aged 18 to 30 in good health. Each CDR3 is given with its conserved first and last residue. The D gene is left open where the match is weak. Clone size is stated in some rows and not others, as once, few, many or a class when expanded.

v_call	clone_size	d_call	j_call	cdr3_nt	cdr3_aa
TRBV5-5	few	.	TRBJ2-3	TGTGCCAGCAGTCAGTCGCCGGCTAGCACAGATACGCAGTATTTT	CASSQSPASTDTQYF
TRBV9	.	.	TRBJ1-2	TGTGCCAGCAGCCCAAAAGGGGGAACAGATACTAACTATGGCTACACCTTC	CASSPKGGTDTNYGYTF
TRBV15	.	.	TRBJ1-3	TGTGCCGCTACTCTCGGAAGCTCTGGAAACACCATATATTTT	CAATLGSSGNTIYF
TRBV7-2	few	TRBD1	TRBJ1-1	TGTGCCAGCAGCATGGGACAGGGTATAACTGAAGCTTTCTTT	CASSMGQGITEAFF
TRBV11-2	.	TRBD1	TRBJ2-1	TGTGCCAGCACCCACAGGGGGCTCGAGAATGAGCAGTTCTTC	CASTHRGLENEQFF
TRBV19	few	.	TRBJ1-1	TGTGCCAGTAGTATGGCTCCGGGGAAAGCTTTCTTT	CASSMAPGKAFF
TRBV2	.	.	TRBJ2-5	TGTGCCAGCAGTCAATACCGAGTAGAGACCCAGTACTTC	CASSQYRVETQYF
TRBV11-3	.	TRBD2	TRBJ2-1	TGTGCCAGCAGCTTAGGTGGCTGGGGTGGGACTAGCGGGAAGGGTGAGCAGTTCTTC	CASSLGGWGGTSGKGEQFF
TRBV5-4	.	TRBD1	TRBJ2-7	TGTGCCAGCAGCGTGGGGACAGGGGGGACCTACGAGCAGTACTTC	CASSVGTGGTYEQYF
TRBV11-1	.	TRBD1	TRBJ2-1	TGTGCCAGCAGCCTAAGGACAGGGCAGGGCTCCTACAATGAGCAGTTCTTC	CASSLRTGQGSYNEQFF
TRBV18	.	TRBD2	TRBJ2-3	TGTGCCAGCTCACCTTCCCCGACTAGCGGGAGTACAGATACGCAGTATTTT	CASSPSPTSGSTDTQYF
TRBV29-1	few	.	TRBJ1-2	TGCAGCGTTGGACCTGAAGGTACTAACTATGGCTACACCTTC	CSVGPEGTNYGYTF
TRBV5-1	few	.	TRBJ1-3	TGCGCCAGCAGCTGGACAGACTCTGGAAACACCATATATTTT	CASSWTDSGNTIYF
TRBV19	.	TRBD1	TRBJ2-7	TGTGCCAGTAATCCAGGGGGCCGGAGCTCCTACGAGCAGTACTTC	CASNPGGRSSYEQYF
TRBV5-4	few	TRBD1	TRBJ1-1	TGTGCCAGCAGCTTGATTCAGGGGGCCAACACTGAAGCTTTCTTT	CASSLIQGANTEAFF
TRBV2	few	.	TRBJ2-1	TGTGCCAGCAGTGAAATCGCGGGATCCTACAATGAGCAGTTCTTC	CASSEIAGSYNEQFF